These T cell receptor beta chains were read from a single sample in a study of graft-versus-host responses after intestinal transplantation. TCRdb's copy holds only in-frame clones and misses some; the assay was immunoSEQ multiplex PCR. The table includes 60,000 to 75,000 clones, approximately 88% detected once. The sequenced sample was ileum tissue, obtained 350 to 400 days after transplant. The receptors come from a human patient who received an intestinal transplant, so some T cells may come from the graft donor. CDR3s include the opening cysteine and the closing phenylalanine or tryptophan. D genes are given only for firm matches. Clone sizes are given selectively: once, few, many, or a class where the clone is expanded.

j_call,v_call,d_call,clone_size,cdr3_nt,cdr3_aa
TRBJ2-3,TRBV7-9,NA,once,TGTGCCAGCAGCTTTGGACTTCCCACAGATACGCAGTATTTT,CASSFGLPTDTQYF
TRBJ2-5,TRBV29-1,TRBD1,NA,TGCAGCGTTGACCTAGGGGGTTCACAGGGGGCATTGGAGACCCAGTACTTC,CSVDLGGSQGALETQYF
TRBJ2-3,TRBV29-1,NA,NA,TGCAGCGGTGGAGCCACCGGGGATGGAGATACGCAGTATTTT,CSGGATGDGDTQYF
TRBJ1-3,TRBV5-6,NA,NA,TGTGCCAGCAGCTTCCAGGGGCCTGGAAACACCATATATTTT,CASSFQGPGNTIYF
TRBJ1-1,TRBV11-2,NA,NA,TGTGCCAGCAGCTTAGGAGGACTGGGACAACAATCGGGAGCTTTCTTT,CASSLGGLGQQSGAFF
TRBJ1-5,TRBV6-1,NA,NA,TGTGCCAGCAGTGTTAGCAATCAGCCCCAGCATTTT,CASSVSNQPQHF
TRBJ1-4,TRBV10-1,NA,few,TGCGCCAGCAGTGAGTCGAATGAAAAACTGTTTTTT,CASSESNEKLFF
TRBJ1-1,TRBV2,NA,NA,TGTGCCAGCAGTGATAGGCCTGAAGCTTTCTTT,CASSDRPEAFF
TRBJ2-1,TRBV13,TRBD2,NA,TGTGCCAGCAGCCCGACCGGGACTAGGGGTTACAATGAGCAGTTCTTC,CASSPTGTRGYNEQFF
TRBJ2-2,TRBV11-2,NA,NA,TGTGCCAGCAGCTTAGCTAGCCGCACCGGGGAGCTGTTTTTT,CASSLASRTGELFF
TRBJ1-5,TRBV7-8,NA,NA,TGTGCCAGCAGCTTACAGGGTAGCAATCAGCCCCAGCATTTT,CASSLQGSNQPQHF
TRBJ2-5,TRBV19,NA,NA,TGTGCCAGTAGTATGGGTGGGGGGCAAGAGACCCAGTACTTC,CASSMGGGQETQYF
TRBJ2-5,TRBV18,NA,NA,TGTGCCAGCTCACTAAACCGGCAAGAGACCCAGTACTTC,CASSLNRQETQYF
TRBJ1-4,TRBV7-2,TRBD1,NA,TGTGCCAGCAGCTCCTACAGGGGCCCTAATGAAAAACTGTTTTTT,CASSSYRGPNEKLFF
TRBJ2-3,TRBV5-1,NA,NA,TGCGCCAGCAGCTTGGGAAAAGGAGGCACAGATACGCAGTATTTT,CASSLGKGGTDTQYF
TRBJ2-1,TRBV28,NA,NA,NA,CASSSSTSGRANEQFF
TRBJ1-3,TRBV11-1,NA,NA,TGTGCCAGCAGGACCAGGCAGGGAAGGAACACCATATATTTT,CASRTRQGRNTIYF
TRBJ2-7,TRBV9,TRBD1,NA,TGTGCCAGCAGCGTAGGGACAGGGGACGGGCAGTACTTC,CASSVGTGDGQYF
TRBJ1-1,TRBV7-3,NA,NA,TGTGCCAGCAGCTTACAAGGATCAGGGCTCACTGAAGCTTTCTTT,CASSLQGSGLTEAFF
TRBJ2-3,TRBV5-6,NA,NA,TGTGCCAGCAGCTTAGGAACGTCCTCATTCACAGATACGCAGTATTTT,CASSLGTSSFTDTQYF
TRBJ2-1,TRBV15,NA,NA,TGTGCCACCAGCAGCCTTGCCGACTACAATGAGCAGTTCTTC,CATSSLADYNEQFF
TRBJ2-1,TRBV28,TRBD1,NA,TGTGCCAGCAGCCGTCAAACAGGGGGGAGGTACAATGAGCAGTTCTTC,CASSRQTGGRYNEQFF
TRBJ2-7,TRBV5-1,NA,NA,TGCGCCAGCAGCTCAGGAGCGGTTTGGGAGCAGTACTTC,CASSSGAVWEQYF
TRBJ2-1,TRBV7-6,TRBD2,NA,TGTGCCAGCAGCTTAGCCGGGACTAGCAGTTACAATGAGCAGTTCTTC,CASSLAGTSSYNEQFF
TRBJ2-2,TRBV4-2,TRBD2,few,TGTGCCAGCAGCCAAGTAGAGAGCGGGGGGGCCGGGGAGCTGTTTTTT,CASSQVESGGAGELFF
TRBJ2-4,TRBV2,NA,NA,TGTGCCAGCAGTACACAGGGACGGATAGCCAAAAACATTCAGTACTTC,CASSTQGRIAKNIQYF
TRBJ2-1,TRBV19,NA,NA,TGTGCCAGTAGTGGGGGAGGTGGGGGCTCCTACAATGAGCAGTTCTTC,CASSGGGGGSYNEQFF
TRBJ2-1,TRBV5-6,TRBD2,NA,TGTGCCAGCAGTCAGCCGACTAGCGGTTACAATGAGCAGTTCTTC,CASSQPTSGYNEQFF
TRBJ2-7,TRBV6-5,TRBD1,few,TGTGCCAGCAGTTTGCGACCGGGACAGGGGGCAGGCGAGCAGTACTTC,CASSLRPGQGAGEQYF
TRBJ2-5,TRBV9,TRBD2,few,TGTGCCAGCAGCCCTTTTGGGGGGGTACAAGAGACCCAGTACTTC,CASSPFGGVQETQYF
TRBJ2-7,TRBV13,TRBD1,once,TGTGCCAGCAGCTCCCCCGGGACAGGGCGCCACGAGCAGTACTTC,CASSSPGTGRHEQYF
TRBJ1-3,TRBV9,TRBD1,NA,TGTGCCAGCAGCGTGGGGGGACAGGGAAACACCATATATTTT,CASSVGGQGNTIYF
TRBJ2-2,TRBV7-9,NA,NA,TGTGCCAGCAGCCCCCGGGTAGAAAGGAACACCGGGGAGCTGTTTTTT,CASSPRVERNTGELFF
TRBJ2-7,TRBV5-1,TRBD1,once,TGCGCCAGCAGCACCATACAGGGGTCCTCCTACGAGCAGTACTTC,CASSTIQGSSYEQYF
TRBJ1-3,TRBV13,NA,NA,TGTGCCAGCAGCTCCCTCGACAGGTTCGGAAACACCATATATTTT,CASSSLDRFGNTIYF
TRBJ2-3,TRBV11-3,TRBD1,NA,TGTGCCAGCAGCCTCTACGGACAGGGGGCCACAGATACGCAGTATTTT,CASSLYGQGATDTQYF
TRBJ1-2,TRBV18,NA,NA,TGTGCCAGCTCACCGGATAACTATGGCTACACCTTC,CASSPDNYGYTF
TRBJ2-7,TRBV9,NA,few,TGTGCCAGCAGCCGGACAGCCCTCTCCTACGAGCAGTACTTC,CASSRTALSYEQYF
TRBJ2-7,TRBV6-5,TRBD2,NA,TGTGCCTCAGCTAGCGGGCTTTTTTACGAGCAGTACTTC,CASASGLFYEQYF
TRBJ1-4,TRBV25-1,NA,NA,TGTGCCAGCACGATGGGGGGGACTAATGAAAAACTGTTTTTT,CASTMGGTNEKLFF
TRBJ2-7,TRBV11-2,NA,NA,TGTGCCAGCAGCTTAGGCACCACCTACGAGCAGTACTTC,CASSLGTTYEQYF
TRBJ2-1,TRBV29-1,NA,once,TGCAGCGTTGATCGCCGGGGTCAGGTTGGATACAATGAGCAGTTCTTC,CSVDRRGQVGYNEQFF
TRBJ2-7,TRBV6-5,NA,NA,TGTGCCAGCAGTTACGCAGGGAGCACCTACGAGCAGTACTTC,CASSYAGSTYEQYF
TRBJ2-5,TRBV7-9,NA,NA,TGTGCCAGCAGCGTACTCGGGGGAGCCCAAGAGACCCAGTACTTC,CASSVLGGAQETQYF
TRBJ2-1,TRBV7-2,NA,NA,TGTGCCAGCAGCTCCATAACGGGAACAGACAATGAGCAGTTCTTC,CASSSITGTDNEQFF
TRBJ2-5,TRBV10-2,NA,NA,TGCGCCAGCACCCCCCCGGGTGGGGAGCAGACCCAGTACTTC,CASTPPGGEQTQYF
TRBJ2-3,TRBV7-6,TRBD1,NA,TGTGCCAGCAGCCCTATGACAGGGGATCGAGATACGCAGTATTTT,CASSPMTGDRDTQYF
TRBJ2-7,TRBV10-1,TRBD2,NA,TGCGCCAGCAGCTCGGGCGGGAGCTCCTACGAGCAGTACTTC,CASSSGGSSYEQYF
TRBJ1-1,TRBV7-3,NA,NA,TGTGCCAGCAGCTTAAGCGGGGGGCCGAACACTGAAGCTTTCTTT,CASSLSGGPNTEAFF
TRBJ2-1,TRBV7-2,TRBD2,NA,TGTGCCAGCAGCCTCGCCGGGACTAGCGGGAGTGTCTATGAGCAGTTCTTC,CASSLAGTSGSVYEQFF
TRBJ1-1,TRBV7-9,NA,NA,TGTGCCAGCAGCCCTAACAGGGCGGGGGAGAACACTGAAGCTTTCTTT,CASSPNRAGENTEAFF
TRBJ2-6,TRBV5-1,NA,once,TGCGCCAGCAGCTTCCCCAGGGTAGTGGCTGGGGCCAACGTCCTGACTTTC,CASSFPRVVAGANVLTF
TRBJ1-5,TRBV9,NA,NA,TGTGCCGGTCAGCCCCAGCATTTT,CAGQPQHF
TRBJ1-1,TRBV29-1,NA,NA,TGCAGCGTGAACAGGGCGAACACTGAAGCTTTCTTT,CSVNRANTEAFF
TRBJ2-2,TRBV29-1,NA,NA,TGCAGCGTTCAACAGGAGGTAACCGGGGAGCTGTTTTTT,CSVQQEVTGELFF
TRBJ2-7,TRBV11-2,NA,NA,TGTGCCAGCAGCTCGCGGACATCTGTCTACGAGCAGTACTTC,CASSSRTSVYEQYF
TRBJ2-2,TRBV4-2,NA,NA,TGTGCCAGCAGCCAAGACGCCCCGGCCGGGGAGCTGTTTTTT,CASSQDAPAGELFF
TRBJ1-1,TRBV28,NA,NA,TGTGCCAGCAGTTTTCGGGGGGCCCTAGTGGCTGAAGCTTTCTTT,CASSFRGALVAEAFF
TRBJ2-7,TRBV27,NA,NA,TGTGCCAGCAGTTTAAAACTTTCGGCCCCTCCCCGCGAGCAGTACTTC,CASSLKLSAPPREQYF